Below, 25 T cell receptor beta chains from the same sample are listed, as sequenced in a study of identical twins. TCRdb ran MiXCR on the 5' RACE reads and lists one entry per CDR3 protein. The repertoire holds hundreds of thousands of distinct CDR3 sequences, about 9.4% seen once, with about 0.98% in the top ten. These data were also reused for a study on yellow fever vaccine responses in identical twins.

Sequencing was carried out using PBMCs. Receptors originate from a woman aged 18-29 years in good health.

The rearrangement links TRBV13 to TRBJ1-2; D is unresolved. Trimming pared 3 bases from V and 2 bases from J, leaving 16 bases between. Per germline, CDR1 PRHDT and CDR2 FYEKMQ (reference sequence). The CDR3 runs to 16 residues. This chain's CDR3 is CASSFAPGDQNYGYTF. CDR3 coding DNA: TGTGCCAGCAGCTTCGCCCCGGGAGACCAAAACTATGGCTACACCTTC. Using reference TRBV13 and TRBJ1-2 for the parts outside the CDR3, the full variable domain is AAGVIQSPRHLIKEKRETATLKCYPIPRHDTVYWYQQGPGQDPQFLISFYEKMQSDKGSIPDRFSAQQFSDYHSELNMSSLELGDSALYFCASSFAPGDQNYGYTFGSGTRLTVV.

This clonotype has at least ten counts. This chain links TRBV28 with TRBJ2-7; 12 bases match TRBD1. The germline V gene has CDR1 MDHEN and CDR2 SYDVKM. Germline trimming cut 4 bases from V and 4 bases from J; bases unmatched to any gene: 8. The CDR3 has 16 residues. Written as DNA, the CDR3 is TGTGCCAGCAGTTCCCCCATGGGACAGGGGGCTTACGAGCAGTACTTC. It translates to CASSSPMGQGAYEQYF.

The sample holds many counts of this clonotype. The chain links TRBV3-1 to TRBJ2-1; a possible D gene is TRBD1 (6 bases). The CDR3 is 13 amino acids. CDR1 is LGHDT and CDR2 is YNNKEL in the germline V gene (reference sequence). V gave up 6 bases and J gave up 5 bases, with 11 bases separating them. The CDR3 nucleotides read TGTGCCAGCAGTCAGGGGCTTCACAATGAGCAGTTCTTC. Encoded protein: CASSQGLHNEQFF.

The table lists this clonotype with many counts. V is TRBV7-2 and J is TRBJ2-1; D perhaps matches TRBD2 (6 bases). Germline V gene data show CDR1 as SGHTA and CDR2 as FQGNSA. CDR3 length: 16 amino acids. The germline V and J ends were trimmed by 0 bases and 10 bases, with 19 bases remaining between them. The CDR3 spells CASSLAAGGSRGEQFF. DNA of the CDR3: TGTGCCAGCAGCTTAGCGGCCGGGGGTTCTAGGGGCGAGCAGTTCTTC.

This clonotype was detected only a few times. The chain links TRBV7-2 to TRBJ2-3, with 8 bases aligning to TRBD2. The CDR3 has 15 residues. V trimming: 5 bases; J trimming: 5 bases; junction bases outside the gene matches: 9. The germline V gene encodes CDR1 SGHTA and CDR2 FQGNSA. The CDR3 sequence: CASSTTSARGDTQYF. The CDR3 DNA follows: TGTGCCAGCAGCACGACTAGCGCTAGGGGAGATACGCAGTATTTT.

The chain uses TRBV3-1 and TRBJ2-3, with TRBD1 matching 9 bases. V was clipped by 5 bases and J by 4 bases; unmatched bases: 10. Germline lookup yields CDR1 LGHDT and CDR2 YNNKEL (reference sequence). This CDR3 has 16 residues. CDR3 protein: CASSVRTGVFADTQYF. Written as DNA, the CDR3 is TGTGCCAGCAGCGTACGGACAGGGGTTTTCGCAGATACGCAGTATTTT.

This clonotype occurred many times. The V and J genes are TRBV5-1 and TRBJ2-7; D is uncertain. This CDR3 is 14 amino acids long. Trimming took off 0 bases at V and 0 bases at J, with 7 bases between the two ends. Germline CDR1 is SGHRS and CDR2 is YFSETQ. CDR3 protein: CASSLDQSSYEQYF. The CDR3 region has the DNA TGCGCCAGCAGCTTGGACCAGAGCTCCTACGAGCAGTACTTC. The full variable domain, completed using reference TRBV5-1 and TRBJ2-7, is KAGVTQTPRYLIKTRGQQVTLSCSPISGHRSVSWYQQTPGQGLQFLFEYFSETQRNKGNFPGRFSGRQFSNSRSEMNVSTLELGDSALYLCASSLDQSSYEQYFGPGTRLTVT.

The rearrangement uses TRBV3-1 and TRBJ2-3; TRBD1 matches 8 bases. The V gene's germline CDR1 is LGHDT and CDR2 YNNKEL (reference sequence). The CDR3 totals 15 residues. With 2 bases clipped from V and 2 bases from J, the junction kept 3 bases outside the gene matches. CDR3 amino acids: CASSQSRGLTDTQYF. CDR3 nucleotide sequence: TGTGCCAGCAGCCAATCCAGGGGGCTCACAGATACGCAGTATTTT.

There are a few counts of this clonotype. The V gene is TRBV19, the J gene TRBJ2-7; 10 nucleotides align to TRBD2. The CDR3 sequence is 15 residues long. Unmatched junction bases numbered 8, after V lost 7 bases and J lost 2 bases. Germline CDR1 LNHDA, CDR2 SQIVND (reference sequence). The CDR3 region has the DNA TGTGCCAGTACCGCTCGGACTAGCGGTACCTACGAGCAGTACTTC. It specifies CASTARTSGTYEQYF.

This chain links TRBV5-1 with TRBJ2-7, with TRBD2 matching 7 bases. Germline V lookup: CDR1 SGHRS, CDR2 YFSETQ. This CDR3 comprises 15 residues. The J segment lost 0 bases and the V segment lost 0 bases, leaving 3 bases of the junction unmatched. Here the CDR3 reads CASSLAGEGSYEQYF. The CDR3 DNA reads as TGCGCCAGCAGCTTGGCCGGGGAGGGCTCCTACGAGCAGTACTTC.

The sample holds many counts of this clonotype. The rearrangement links TRBV5-1 to TRBJ2-7, with 7 positions matching TRBD2. J gave up 2 bases and V 4 bases, and 6 bases lay outside the gene matches. This CDR3 is built from 14 residues. CDR1 and CDR2 from the germline V gene are SGHRS and YFSETQ. For the CDR3, the DNA is TGCGCCAGCAGCAACGGGGGGACGGCCTACGAGCAGTACTTC. This translates into CASSNGGTAYEQYF. Full variable domain (rest looked up from reference TRBV5-1 and TRBJ2-7): KAGVTQTPRYLIKTRGQQVTLSCSPISGHRSVSWYQQTPGQGLQFLFEYFSETQRNKGNFPGRFSGRQFSNSRSEMNVSTLELGDSALYLCASSNGGTAYEQYFGPGTRLTVT.

The gene calls are TRBV4-3 and TRBJ2-1, with a possible D match to TRBD2 (5 bases). The CDR3 has 16 residues. Germline V CDR1 and CDR2: LGHNA, YSLEER. V lost 0 bases to trimming and J lost 4 bases, with 13 bases between them. CDR3 sequence reads: CASSQDQLGGYNEQFF. The CDR3 region has the DNA TGCGCCAGCAGCCAAGATCAGCTAGGAGGTTACAATGAGCAGTTCTTC.

This clonotype was detected a few times. The chain recombines TRBV7-9 with TRBJ1-1; the match to TRBD1 covers 9 bases. The germline V gene has CDR1 SEHNR and CDR2 FQNEAQ (reference sequence). V lost 5 bases, J lost 1 base, and 5 bases stayed unmatched. CDR3 length: 15 residues. The DNA of the CDR3 is TGTGCCAGCAGCACCGGGACAGGGACGAACACTGAAGCTTTCTTT. Translating gives CASSTGTGTNTEAFF.

This clonotype was picked up many times. V and J are TRBV7-9 and TRBJ2-2; 7 nucleotides align to TRBD2. Germline V lookup: CDR1 SEHNR, CDR2 FQNEAQ (reference sequence). The CDR3 has 17 amino acids. The V and J ends lost 4 bases and 5 bases, in that order; junction bases with no gene match: 13. CDR3 loop: CASSYPGGEAETGELFF. Written as DNA, the CDR3 is TGTGCCAGCAGCTACCCTGGGGGGGAAGCCGAAACCGGGGAGCTGTTTTTT.

V is TRBV7-9 and J is TRBJ1-1; the D gene is possibly TRBD1 (6 bases). The CDR3 runs 15 residues. Germline V gene data show CDR1 as SEHNR and CDR2 as FQNEAQ (reference sequence). Trimming removed 4 bases at V and 0 bases at J, with 12 bases between. This CDR3 reads CASSWGGPVNTEAFF. The CDR3 DNA is TGTGCCAGCAGCTGGGGGGGGCCTGTGAACACTGAAGCTTTCTTT.

This clonotype was seen many times. The V gene is TRBV6-5, the J gene TRBJ1-2; D is uncertain. Trimming shortened V by 8 bases and J by 8 bases, and 12 bases separated the two germline ends. Germline values: CDR1 MNHEY, CDR2 SVGAGI. The CDR3 is made up of 11 amino acids. Here the CDR3 reads CASFWNGGYTF. In DNA form, the CDR3 reads TGTGCCAGCTTCTGGAACGGGGGCTACACCTTC.

This clonotype was seen a few times. For the CDR3, the DNA is TGTGCCAGCAGTTTACTGGGGCTTGGCACTGAAGCTTTCTTT. This translates into CASSLLGLGTEAFF. This chain connects TRBV27 to TRBJ1-1; possibly TRBD1 for D (5 bases). The V end lost 2 bases, the J end lost 4 bases, and 11 bases lay between the germline ends. This CDR3 comprises 14 residues. Germline V CDR1 and CDR2: MNHEY, SMNVEV (reference sequence).

The CDR3 DNA is TGTGCCAGCAGTTCCTTTGGCAGCGGGAGCCCAGATACGCAGTATTTT. Translating it yields CASSSFGSGSPDTQYF. This chain links TRBV12-3 or TRBV12-4 with TRBJ2-3; the match to TRBD2 covers 8 bases. With V trimmed by 4 bases and J by 4 bases, 10 bases remained unmatched. The CDR3 has 16 residues.

Only a few counts were recorded for this clonotype. The chain links TRBV15 to TRBJ2-5; a weak D match, TRBD2 (6 bases). Trimming removed 5 bases from V and 2 bases from J, with 18 bases in between. CDR3 length: 16 residues. CDR1 LNHNV and CDR2 YYDKDF come from the germline V gene (reference sequence). CDR3 sequence reads: CATSAHRGSGQETQYF. The CDR3 nucleotides read TGTGCCACCAGCGCACACCGAGGAAGCGGGCAAGAGACCCAGTACTTC. Complete variable domain (other parts from reference TRBV15 and TRBJ2-5): DAMVIQNPRYQVTQFGKPVTLSCSQTLNHNVMYWYQQKSSQAPKLLFHYYDKDFNNEADTPDNFQSRRPNTSFCFLDIRSPGLGDTAMYLCATSAHRGSGQETQYFGPGTRLLVL.

V gene TRBV7-9 combines with J gene TRBJ1-2; D gene uncertain. V lost 5 bases and J lost 7, with 14 bases in between. In germline, CDR1 is SEHNR, CDR2 FQNEAQ (reference sequence). The CDR3 has 13 amino acids. The CDR3 bases are TGTGCCAGCAGCAATCATCAGACTTCTGGCTACACCTTC. This gives the protein CASSNHQTSGYTF.

This clonotype was counted only a few times. The genes are TRBV27 and TRBJ2-2, with 8 bases matching TRBD2. Germline-derived CDR1 and CDR2 are MNHEY and SMNVEV (reference sequence). The CDR3 runs 17 residues. Losses at the gene ends were 5 bases for V and 3 bases for J; bases not matched to a gene: 11. CDR3 bases: TGTGCCAGCAGTCCTTGGTCTAGCGGGCCGGACACCGGGGAGCTGTTTTTT. It specifies CASSPWSSGPDTGELFF.

The chain has TRBV20-1 and TRBJ2-7; 8 positions match TRBD2. V dropped 3 bases and J dropped 6; count of bases not matched to a gene: 13. The CDR3 is 15 residues long. The germline V gene has CDR1 DFQATT and CDR2 SNEGSKA (reference sequence). The DNA of the CDR3 is TGCAGTGCTAGGTTCGCGGCGGGAGGATTTGTCGAGCAGTACTTC. This encodes CSARFAAGGFVEQYF.

This chain uses TRBV6-1 with TRBJ2-7; tentatively, D is TRBD2 (6 bases). CDR1 and CDR2 (germline): MNHNS, SASEGT. The CDR3 has 13 residues. Trimming took 7 bases from V and 2 from J, leaving 12 bases between them. CDR3: CASIGGTAYEQYF. The CDR3 coding sequence is TGTGCCAGCATTGGCGGGACGGCCTACGAGCAGTACTTC.

The genes are TRBV29-1 and TRBJ2-5; possibly TRBD1 for D (6 bases). V lost 6 bases, J lost 5 bases, and 13 bases lay in between. In germline, CDR1 is SQVTM, CDR2 ANQGSEA. CDR3 length: 12 amino acids. This CDR3 is CSVRGQGETQYF. CDR3 DNA: TGCAGCGTCCGGGGCCAGGGGGAGACCCAGTACTTC.

The rearrangement links TRBV7-9 to TRBJ2-1, with D unclear. Germline V lookup: CDR1 SEHNR, CDR2 FQNEAQ (reference sequence). This CDR3 region has 14 residues. V was clipped by 4 bases and J by 8 bases, with 15 bases between them. CDR3 sequence: CASSSHGASYEQFF. The CDR3, as DNA: TGTGCCAGCAGCTCACACGGCGCCTCTTATGAGCAGTTCTTC.